This paragraph reports one T cell receptor (beta chain). Antigen specificity is unknown. A junction boundary mismatches the germline segment, possibly from a read error. Within the sample, other DNA sequences also encode this same CDR3. This sample is drawn from a study of shared clonotypes between healthy human individuals. Study-wide points: Relative to their counterparts shared across all four donors, non-shared clonotypes exhibited diminished generation probabilities.

Per germline, CDR1 SGHTA and CDR2 FQGTGA. This CDR3 is 14 amino acids long. Naive CD8 cells, CD45RO-negative and positively selected for CCR7, excluded terminally differentiated effector memory CD45RA+ cells. TCRdb's table, derived via immunoSEQ multiplex PCR, lists solely in-frame clones and lacks some. The profile shows roughly 2.1 million clones, 90% to 95% of them singletons. The sequenced material came from naive CD8+ T cells from PBMCs. This clonotype was obtained from a man between 18 and 29 years old in good health. Some clones in this sample may be carry-over from other donors' samples. The chain couples TRBV7-3 to TRBJ2-5; 8 nucleotides agree with TRBD1. The CDR3 nucleotides read TGTGCCAGCAGCCTAACAGGGGGACAAGAGACCCAGTACTTC. Translated: CASSLTGGQETQYF.